What follows describes a single T cell receptor beta chain. The antigen it recognizes is unknown. No much larger clone exists at a distance of one base, and base qualities are not known. The CDR3 starts with the cysteine, ends with the phenylalanine, and has 13 residues. Just CDR3 DNA is preserved here, 39 bases in frame from base 1. Trimming takes 6 bases from V and 2 bases from J, and the germline ends sit 11 bases apart. Each collaborating institution followed its own protocols to collect whole blood in K2EDTA tubes. For TCRbeta analysis, collaborators shipped samples as frozen whole blood, isolated PBMCs, or DNA extracted from either of those sample types. The immunoSEQ Assay, a bias-controlled multiplex PCR, was used to amplify TCRbeta CDR3 regions from genomic DNA. The original pipeline was this. Nucleated cell counts per sample were estimated from amplification of reference gene primers within the assay. Sequence reads were collapsed and filtered to measure the absolute abundance of every unique TCRbeta CDR3 rearrangement. For each sample, productive Simpson clonality was calculated as the square root of Simpson's diversity index across productive rearrangements. TCRdb mirrors the immuneACCESS table, restricted to in-frame sequences. Some clones are absent from its copies; in checked studies, under half trace to an unresolved V gene, and the reason for the others is unknown. V, J and clone size were drawn from that table, and D and trimming were deduced from the DNA. Within this sample are 15,000 to 20,000 clones, with about 81% of them counted one time only. The leading ten clones occupy approximately 14% of the sample.

The data originate from a study of blood T cell repertoires in COVID-19 (TCRdb year 2020). Background for the entire study: Collaborator samples came from the United States, Italy and Spain and covered acute and convalescent phases of COVID-19. The prospective study material was composed of cDNA or gDNA derived from T cells, B-cell-depleted T cells, or PBMCs. Subjects who had been exposed to COVID-19, were actively infected with it, or had recovered from it provided the deeply sampled blood TCRbeta repertoires that made up the dataset. A freely available public database, intended as a resource for researchers studying the immune response to SARS-CoV-2, is where the repertoires were released. Samples came from the ongoing ImmuneRACE study (first 160 participants) plus 1,254 subjects from 6 global collaborators. A de-identified subject ID, COVID-19 status, age in years and sex were almost always included in the sample metadata. HLA class I and class II types, where available, came from metadata supplied by the sample provider rather than from assay-based typing. Summary of the overall study and its limitations: The amount of clinical and demographic metadata varied by source and participant and was provided uncurated.

The receptor was derived from a man between 40 and 49 years old with active or convalescent COVID-19. Recombination linked TRBV12-3 or TRBV12-4 to TRBJ2-7, and possibly TRBD1, on 5 matching bases. Sequences were obtained from peripheral blood. The nucleotides are TGTGCCAGCAGCCCAGGGCAAGCCTACGAGCAGTACTTC. Translated, it reads CASSPGQAYEQYF.